This TCR beta chain was profiled in a study of T cells after yellow fever vaccination. Notes on the study in general: Abundant clonotypes from the bulk population could get into FACS-sorted repertoires as contaminants. Secondary responses were weaker yet peaked faster, day 5 versus 15. Clones from primary vaccination mostly reappeared after the booster (roughly 95% CD4, under 90% CD8).

V was trimmed by 3 bases and J by 3 bases, leaving 9 bases between them. CDR1 SGHVS and CDR2 FQNEAQ come from the germline V gene. The CDR3 is 14 amino acids. The 5'RACE template-switching step produced TCR cDNA and added a universal primer site and UMIs. TCRdb analysed the 5' RACE reads with MiXCR anew, one entry per CDR3 protein. The sample holds 300,000 or so distinct CDR3 sequences, around 6.8% seen once. This clonotype has ten or more counts. The antigen is undetermined. The source is a man younger than 30 who received the YFV17D yellow fever vaccine. The chain carries TRBV7-8 and TRBJ1-5; D gene ambiguous. This material consisted of PBMCs, taken about 49 days after the first yellow fever vaccination. The CDR3 DNA follows: TGTGCCAGCAGCTTCCGACAAAACAATCAGCCCCAGCATTTT. Residues: CASSFRQNNQPQHF.